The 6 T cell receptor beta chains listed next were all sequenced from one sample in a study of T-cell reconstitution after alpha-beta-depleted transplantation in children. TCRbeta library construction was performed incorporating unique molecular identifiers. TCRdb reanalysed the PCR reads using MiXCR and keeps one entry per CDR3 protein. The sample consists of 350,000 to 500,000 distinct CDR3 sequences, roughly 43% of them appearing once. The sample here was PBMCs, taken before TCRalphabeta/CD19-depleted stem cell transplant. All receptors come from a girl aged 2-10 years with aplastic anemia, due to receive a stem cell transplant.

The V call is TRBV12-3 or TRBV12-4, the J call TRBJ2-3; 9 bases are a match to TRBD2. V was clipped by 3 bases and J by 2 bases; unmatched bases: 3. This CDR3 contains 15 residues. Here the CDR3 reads CASSFSGGFTDTQYF. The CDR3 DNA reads TGTGCCAGCAGTTTTAGCGGGGGTTTCACAGATACGCAGTATTTT.

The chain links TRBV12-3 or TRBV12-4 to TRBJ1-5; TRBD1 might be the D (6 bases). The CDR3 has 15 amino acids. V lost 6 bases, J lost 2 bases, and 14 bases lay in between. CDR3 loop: CASSPQGSGNQPQHF. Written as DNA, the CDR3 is TGTGCCAGCAGCCCACAGGGTTCGGGCAATCAGCCCCAGCATTTT.

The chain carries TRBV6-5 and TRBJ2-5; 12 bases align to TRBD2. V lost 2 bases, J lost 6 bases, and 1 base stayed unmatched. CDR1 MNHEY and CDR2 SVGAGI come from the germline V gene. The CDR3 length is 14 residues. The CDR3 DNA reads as TGTGCCAGCAGTTACGGACTAGCGGGGAAGACCCAGTACTTC. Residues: CASSYGLAGKTQYF.

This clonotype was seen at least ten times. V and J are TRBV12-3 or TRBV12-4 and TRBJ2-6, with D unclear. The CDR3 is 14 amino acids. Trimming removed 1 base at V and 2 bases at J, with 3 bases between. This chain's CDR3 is CASSLGAGANVLTF. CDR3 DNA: TGTGCCAGCAGTTTAGGGGCTGGGGCCAACGTCCTGACTTTC.

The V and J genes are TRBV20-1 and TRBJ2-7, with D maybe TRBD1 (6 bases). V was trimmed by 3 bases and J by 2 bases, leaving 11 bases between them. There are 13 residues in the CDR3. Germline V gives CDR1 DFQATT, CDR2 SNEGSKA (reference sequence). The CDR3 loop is CSASVTGTYEQYF. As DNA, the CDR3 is TGCAGTGCTAGTGTTACAGGGACCTACGAGCAGTACTTC.

The CDR3, as DNA: TGTGCCAGCAGCTTAATAGCGGATGGCTACACCTTC. It translates to CASSLIADGYTF. The V gene is TRBV13, the J gene TRBJ1-2; D not certain. The CDR3 totals 12 residues. CDR1 is PRHDT, CDR2 FYEKMQ, per germline (reference sequence). Trimming cost V 2 bases and J 6 bases, with 7 bases left between them. Full variable domain (rest looked up from reference TRBV13 and TRBJ1-2): AAGVIQSPRHLIKEKRETATLKCYPIPRHDTVYWYQQGPGQDPQFLISFYEKMQSDKGSIPDRFSAQQFSDYHSELNMSSLELGDSALYFCASSLIADGYTFGSGTRLTVV.